Listed here is a single TCR beta chain. This clone was recorded only once. It has no known antigen specificity. Per-nucleotide qualities are absent, and no much larger clonotype sits a single base away. The time point label of this sample denotes: time of PML onset. The treatment or condition label, read with the paper, signifies: on natalizumab therapy at sampling. Diagnosis of PML was based on clinical and MRI findings and confirmed by finding JC virus DNA in cerebrospinal fluid. In the natalizumab-treated patients, PML was found to develop after between roughly 15 and 56 months of natalizumab therapy. Every listed patient had earlier received interferon beta, and every PML patient was female. Blood samples at T3 were obtained at the time of PML onset. Ficoll-Hypaque density gradient centrifugation was used to isolate peripheral blood mononuclear cells. The immunoSEQ two-step multiplex PCR at survey-level depth was used to amplify TRB CDR3 regions from genomic DNA. To estimate template counts and remove amplification bias, each PCR was spiked with synthetic inline TR CDR3 controls covering all V-J pairings. Reads went through processing to reduce amplification and sequencing bias, and quantification was done against synthetic TR CDR3 analogs. In the authors' own workflow: Raw data were processed in ImmunoSEQ Analyzer, with out-of-frame sequences and CDR3s containing stop codons removed, and gene names were assigned according to IMGT nomenclature. Normalized Shannon entropy, defined as 1 minus Pielou's evenness, was used to summarize repertoire diversity. Two TRB sequences were counted as identical only if the two sequences had the same V gene, J gene and CDR3. Public PML clonotypes were defined as CDR3s shared by two or more PML-onset samples but absent from earlier samples, from controls, and from public databases. CDR3 amino acid composition by position was analyzed with Skylign using the observed count method. TCRdb's version of the immuneACCESS table is confined to in-frame rearrangements and falls short of the full clone set. An unresolved V gene accounts for under half of the shortfall where checked; the remainder is of unknown origin. That table is the source of V, J and clone size, and D and trimming were worked out from the DNA. Within this sample are fewer than 40,000 clones, with about 90% of them counted one time only. The top ten clonotypes cover 3% to 3.5% of the sample.

Deletion took 3 bases off V and 5 bases off J, with a span of 8 bases between the germline ends. The CDR3, from cysteine to phenylalanine, totals 12 residues. The kept DNA is CDR3 alone, 36 bases in frame from the first base. From a lookup of the germline V gene (reference sequence), CDR1 and CDR2 are LNHDA and SQIVND. These data originate in a study of multiple sclerosis patients with progressive multifocal leukoencephalopathy (dated by TCRdb to between 2018 and 2020). Looking at the study overall: Peripheral T and B cells were examined in MS patients who went on to develop PML (4 under natalizumab, 1 after alemtuzumab) as well as in treated patients who did not. Two patients on natalizumab who later developed PML were tracked over time from before therapy, through 6 and 12 months, up to PML onset. The goal was to find JC virus-specific or public T-cell expansions that arose at the time of PML onset.

Beyond this particular receptor, the publication reports: When PML developed, neither common TRBV or TRBJ gene usage nor preferential TRBV-TRBJ pairings were detected. Lower normalized Shannon entropy suggested less diverse TRB repertoires in most PML patients, whereas the natalizumab-treated controls showed values near 1. Although TRB clones above 0.5% frequency turned up only in PML patients, the clones expanded at PML onset were already present before and during natalizumab therapy. Only peripheral blood was analyzed, although cerebrospinal fluid or brain lymphocytes might be more informative for natalizumab-associated PML. Because the cohort was small and descriptive, it remained unclear whether the findings reflect JC virus infection or general immunocompromise.

The source is a human donor with progressive multifocal leukoencephalopathy. The sequences come from PBMCs, collected from a patient treated with natalizumab. The chain joins TRBV19 to TRBJ2-7; TRBD2 might be the D gene, on 6 matching bases. The base sequence is TGTGCCAGTAGTATCGGGACTCACGAGCAGTACTTC. Translated, this is CASSIGTHEQYF.